Presented here are 5 T cell receptor beta chains from one specimen sequenced in a study of spatial heterogeneity in lung cancer. TCRdb used MiXCR to reprocess the 5' RACE reads, holding one entry per CDR3 protein. The table lists roughly 75,000 distinct CDR3 sequences, about 14% of them singletons, with 6.5% to 8.5% in the top ten. As to time point: sample taken at primary tumor resection. Unsorted whole RNA of tumor, nontumor lung or frozen PBMC was sequenced. Sequencing was performed on PBMCs, taken at surgery. These receptors were taken from a male donor with early-stage non-small cell lung cancer.

V gene TRBV12-3 or TRBV12-4 combines with J gene TRBJ1-6; 7 bases line up with TRBD1. The V segment lost 10 bases and the J segment 10 bases; nucleotides outside the gene matches: 7. The CDR3 contains 12 residues. The CDR3 protein is CATRTGGSPLHF. Written as DNA, the CDR3 is TGTGCCACCCGGACAGGAGGATCACCCCTCCACTTT.

This clonotype was detected only a few times. CDR3 residues: CSARGTVNNSPLHF. CDR3 bases: TGCAGTGCTAGAGGGACGGTGAATAATTCACCCCTCCACTTT. The chain recombines TRBV20-1 with TRBJ1-6; no definite D call. V was pared by 1 base and J by 5 bases, with 9 bases between. The germline V gene has CDR1 DFQATT and CDR2 SNEGSKA (reference sequence). The CDR3 is 14 amino acids.

Regarding this clonotype: This could be a read error, since a much larger clone is one nucleotide away. The chain joins TRBV7-6 to TRBJ2-4; 12 positions match TRBD1. Germline V CDR1 and CDR2: SGHVS, FNYEAQ. This CDR3 has 18 amino acids. CDR3 sequence: CASSPGTGGGFAKDIQYF. In DNA, the CDR3 is TGTGCCAGCAGCCCAGGGACAGGGGGCGGATTTGCCAAAGACATTCAGTACTTC.

Ten or more counts support this clonotype. The chain employs TRBV7-6 and TRBJ2-2; D not certain. CDR3 size: 14 residues. Germline CDR1 reads SGHVS; CDR2 reads FNYEAQ. Trimming shortened V by 4 bases and J by 8 bases, and 14 bases separated the two germline ends. CDR3 residues: CASSWVSEGGELFF. The CDR3 DNA reads as TGTGCCAGCAGCTGGGTCTCGGAAGGGGGGGAGCTGTTTTTT.

This clonotype was seen a few times. V gene TRBV4-3 combines with J gene TRBJ1-5; D is perhaps TRBD1 (6 bases). CDR1 and CDR2 (germline): LGHNA, YSLEER. The germline V and J ends were trimmed by 0 bases and 2 bases, with 8 bases remaining between them. The CDR3 runs to 15 residues. DNA of the CDR3: TGCGCCAGCAGCCAAGAAACAGGGCGCAATCAGCCCCAGCATTTT. Protein sequence: CASSQETGRNQPQHF.